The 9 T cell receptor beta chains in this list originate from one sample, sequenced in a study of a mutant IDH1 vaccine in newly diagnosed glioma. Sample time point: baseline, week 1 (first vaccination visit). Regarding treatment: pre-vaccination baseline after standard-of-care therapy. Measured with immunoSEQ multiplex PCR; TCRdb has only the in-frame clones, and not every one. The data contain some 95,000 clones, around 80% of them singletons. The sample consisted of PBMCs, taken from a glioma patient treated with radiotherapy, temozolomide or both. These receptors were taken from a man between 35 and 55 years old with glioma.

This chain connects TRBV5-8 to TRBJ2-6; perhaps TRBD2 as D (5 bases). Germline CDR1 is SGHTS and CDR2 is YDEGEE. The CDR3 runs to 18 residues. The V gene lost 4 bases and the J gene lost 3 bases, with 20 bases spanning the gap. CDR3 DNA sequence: TGTGCCAGCAGCCTCCCCGGACTGGGAAGAGATGGGGCCAACGTCCTGACTTTC. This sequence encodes CASSLPGLGRDGANVLTF. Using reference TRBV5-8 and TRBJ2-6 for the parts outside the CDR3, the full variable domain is EAGVTQSPTHLIKTRGQQATLRCSPISGHTSVYWYQQALGLGLQFLLWYDEGEERNRGNFPPRFSGRQFPNYSSELNVNALELEDSALYLCASSLPGLGRDGANVLTFGAGSRLTVL.

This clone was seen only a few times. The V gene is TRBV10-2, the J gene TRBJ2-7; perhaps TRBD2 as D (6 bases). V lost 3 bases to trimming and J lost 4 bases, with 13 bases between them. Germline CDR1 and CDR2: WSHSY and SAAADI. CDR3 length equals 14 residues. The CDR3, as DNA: TGCGCCAGCAGTGATAGGGAGGAAATTTACGAGCAGTACTTC. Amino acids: CASSDREEIYEQYF.

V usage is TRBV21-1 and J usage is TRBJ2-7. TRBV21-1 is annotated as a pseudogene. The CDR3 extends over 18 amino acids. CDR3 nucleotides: TGTGCCAGCAGCAAAGTCTTGAGGACGGTCTTCTATGCCTACGAGCAGTACTTC. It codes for CASSKVLRTVFYAYEQYF.

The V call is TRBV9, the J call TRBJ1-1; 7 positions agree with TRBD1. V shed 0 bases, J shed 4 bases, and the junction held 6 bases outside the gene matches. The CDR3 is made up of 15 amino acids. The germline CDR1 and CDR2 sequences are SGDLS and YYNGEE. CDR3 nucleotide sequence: TGTGCCAGCAGCGTAGAGACAGGGCCGGGCACTGAAGCTTTCTTT. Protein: CASSVETGPGTEAFF.

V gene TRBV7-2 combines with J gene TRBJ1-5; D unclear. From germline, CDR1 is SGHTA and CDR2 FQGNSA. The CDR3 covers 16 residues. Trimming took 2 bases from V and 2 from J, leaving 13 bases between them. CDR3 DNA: TGTGCCAGCAGCTTAATGGGTCCTGGGGGCAATCAGCCCCAGCATTTT. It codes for CASSLMGPGGNQPQHF.

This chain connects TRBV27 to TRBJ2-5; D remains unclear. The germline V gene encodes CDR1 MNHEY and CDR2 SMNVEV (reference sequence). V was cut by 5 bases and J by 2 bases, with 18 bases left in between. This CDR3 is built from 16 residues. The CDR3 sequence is CASSPYQFRRQETQYF. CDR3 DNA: TGTGCCAGCAGTCCCTATCAATTCCGGAGACAAGAGACCCAGTACTTC.

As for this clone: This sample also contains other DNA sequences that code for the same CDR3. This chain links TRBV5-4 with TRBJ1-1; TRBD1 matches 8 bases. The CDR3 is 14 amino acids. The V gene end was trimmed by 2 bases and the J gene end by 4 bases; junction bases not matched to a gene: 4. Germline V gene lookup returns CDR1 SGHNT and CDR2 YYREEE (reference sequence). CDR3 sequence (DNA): TGTGCCAGCAGCTTAGGACAGGGAGTCACTGAAGCTTTCTTT. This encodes CASSLGQGVTEAFF.

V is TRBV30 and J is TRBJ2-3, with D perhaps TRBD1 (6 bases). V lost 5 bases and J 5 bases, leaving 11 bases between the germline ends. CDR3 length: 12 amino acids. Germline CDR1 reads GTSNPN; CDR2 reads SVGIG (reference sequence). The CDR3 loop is CAWDRNKDTQYF. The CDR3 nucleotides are TGTGCCTGGGACAGGAATAAAGATACGCAGTATTTT.

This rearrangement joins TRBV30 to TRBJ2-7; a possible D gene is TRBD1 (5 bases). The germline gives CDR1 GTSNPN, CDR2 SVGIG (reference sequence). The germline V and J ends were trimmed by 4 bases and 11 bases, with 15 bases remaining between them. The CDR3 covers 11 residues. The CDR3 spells CAWIDSAREYF. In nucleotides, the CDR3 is TGTGCCTGGATTGATTCGGCCAGGGAGTACTTC.